These 13 T cell receptor beta chains share one sample of origin, sequenced in a study of CD8 T cells in ankylosing spondylitis. MiXCR was run by TCRdb on the 5' RACE reads, yielding one entry per CDR3 protein. The table has about 220,000 distinct CDR3 sequences, 20% to 30% seen once. Sequencing used blood, either unsorted or a sorted T cell fraction (not recorded which). The receptors were gathered from a male donor with ankylosing spondylitis or in good health (not recorded which).

The chain links TRBV29-1 to TRBJ2-7, with 8 bases aligning to TRBD1. Trimming took 6 bases from V and 3 from J; bases not matched to a gene: 10. Germline V gene sequence: CDR1 SQVTM, CDR2 ANQGSEA. The CDR3 runs to 14 residues. CDR3 in DNA: TGCAGCGTCCCCGGACAGGGTAAGGGCTACGAGCAGTACTTC. Translated: CSVPGQGKGYEQYF.

There are many counts of this clonotype. CDR3 region: CASSLVPELAKNIQYF. Here the CDR3 DNA reads TGTGCCAGCAGCTTGGTGCCAGAGCTAGCCAAAAACATTCAGTACTTC. The genes are TRBV5-5 and TRBJ2-4; the D is unclear. The CDR3 has 16 amino acids. Germline-derived CDR1 and CDR2 are SGHKS and YYEKEE (reference sequence). Deletions cut 0 bases from V and 0 bases from J, with 10 bases between.

The chain is built from TRBV15 and TRBJ2-6, with unresolved D. V lost 0 bases, J lost 0 bases, and 6 bases lay in between. This CDR3 spans 16 amino acids. The V gene's germline CDR1 is LNHNV and CDR2 YYDKDF (reference sequence). Here the CDR3 reads CATSRDPASGANVLTF. The CDR3 DNA reads TGTGCCACCAGCAGAGATCCGGCCTCTGGGGCCAACGTCCTGACTTTC.

In this sample, this clonotype turned up many times. This chain links TRBV18 with TRBJ2-6, with D hard to call. This CDR3 is built from 13 residues. Germline loops: CDR1 KGHSH, CDR2 LQKENI. Trimming left V 5 bases short and J 2 bases short, with 4 bases between. The CDR3: CASSEAGANVLTF. Written as DNA, the CDR3 is TGTGCCAGCTCAGAGGCTGGGGCCAACGTCCTGACTTTC. Complete variable domain (other parts from reference TRBV18 and TRBJ2-6): NAGVMQNPRHLVRRRGQEARLRCSPMKGHSHVYWYRQLPEEGLKFMVYLQKENIIDESGMPKERFSAEFPKEGPSILRIQQVVRGDSAAYFCASSEAGANVLTFGAGSRLTVL.

The gene calls are TRBV5-1 and TRBJ2-1, with 10 bases lining up with TRBD2. V shed 4 bases and J 8 bases; nucleotides not matched to a gene: 6. Per the germline V gene, CDR1 is SGHRS and CDR2 is YFSETQ. The CDR3 runs 14 residues. CDR3 region: CASSQAGGPHEQFF. CDR3 nucleotide sequence: TGCGCCAGCAGCCAAGCGGGAGGGCCTCATGAGCAGTTCTTC.

This clonotype showed up many times. V and J are TRBV2 and TRBJ2-3; D gene ambiguous. Trimming stripped 8 bases from V and 2 bases from J, with 11 bases between. The CDR3 is 13 residues long. Germline V gives CDR1 SNHLY, CDR2 FYNNEI. CDR3 sequence: CASCLGSTDTQYF. DNA for the CDR3: TGTGCCAGCTGTCTAGGCTCCACAGATACGCAGTATTTT.

This clonotype has at least ten counts. V usage is TRBV20-1 and J usage is TRBJ2-1; TRBD2 aligns across 12 bases. CDR3 size: 13 residues. Germline values: CDR1 DFQATT, CDR2 SNEGSKA (reference sequence). CDR3 protein: CRLTSGSHNEQFF. As DNA, the CDR3 is TGCAGATTGACTAGCGGGAGCCACAATGAGCAGTTCTTC.

This clonotype appeared many times. The V and J genes are TRBV15 and TRBJ2-7; a possible D gene is TRBD2 (7 bases). V was trimmed by 0 bases and J by 0 bases, leaving 9 bases between them. CDR1 and CDR2 (germline): LNHNV, YYDKDF (reference sequence). The CDR3 spans 15 residues. The CDR3: CATSREGGGSYEQYF. CDR3 DNA: TGTGCCACCAGCAGAGAGGGAGGGGGCTCCTACGAGCAGTACTTC.

In nucleotides, the CDR3 is TGTGCCAGCAGGGGACAGATTGCCCAGAACACTGAAGCTTTCTTT. This codes for CASRGQIAQNTEAFF. The chain has TRBV7-2 and TRBJ1-1; 7 bases are shared with TRBD1. CDR1 is SGHTA, CDR2 FQGNSA, per germline. V shed 6 bases, J shed 1 base, and the junction held 8 bases outside the gene matches. This CDR3 has 15 amino acids. The full variable domain, its missing parts supplied by reference TRBV7-2 and TRBJ1-1, is GAGVSQSPSNKVTEKGKDVELRCDPISGHTALYWYRQSLGQGLEFLIYFQGNSAPDKSGLPSDRFSAERTGGSVSTLTIQRTQQEDSAVYLCASRGQIAQNTEAFFGQGTRLTVV.

This clonotype was found many times. This sequence joins TRBV5-1 and TRBJ2-5, with 8 bases that match TRBD2. The CDR3 spans 16 residues. The V gene end was trimmed by 0 bases and the J gene end by 2 bases; junction bases not matched to a gene: 6. Germline V gene data show CDR1 as SGHRS and CDR2 as YFSETQ. The CDR3, as DNA: TGCGCCAGCAGCTTGGCTGGGGCGGGAGGACAAGAGACCCAGTACTTC. This sequence encodes CASSLAGAGGQETQYF.

CDR3 nucleotide sequence: TGTGCCAGCATTTCGGACAGGGCACAATGGGAGACCCAGTACTTC. Protein: CASISDRAQWETQYF. This chain uses TRBV2 with TRBJ2-5; the match to TRBD1 covers 8 bases. This CDR3 comprises 15 residues. Germline V CDR1 and CDR2: SNHLY, FYNNEI. V shed 7 bases, J shed 5 bases, and the junction held 12 bases outside the gene matches.

The rearrangement links TRBV20-1 to TRBJ2-1, with D possibly TRBD2 on 5 matching bases. Germline V CDR1 and CDR2: DFQATT, SNEGSKA (reference sequence). This CDR3 has 16 amino acids. Trimming cost V 5 bases and J 4 bases, with 21 bases left between them. CDR3: CSALGIRRGGYNEQFF. The CDR3 nucleotides read TGCAGTGCTCTAGGTATCCGTCGTGGCGGGTACAATGAGCAGTTCTTC.

This clonotype was observed a few times. The rearrangement links TRBV5-1 to TRBJ1-1; D is possibly TRBD1 (5 bases). Germline lookup yields CDR1 SGHRS and CDR2 YFSETQ. V was cut by 5 bases and J by 2 bases, with 16 bases left in between. The CDR3 runs 15 residues. For the CDR3, the DNA is TGCGCCAGCAGTTCTTGGGGCAGAACTAACACTGAAGCTTTCTTT. Translation: CASSSWGRTNTEAFF.